The rows below give T cell receptor beta chains drawn from one sample of a study of metastatic and nonmetastatic thyroid tumors. TCRdb redid the clone calls on the PCR reads using MiXCR. The table includes about 30,000 clones, under 4.5% detected once. Sequenced sample: blood. The receptor set was obtained from a female donor with papillary thyroid cancer or a benign thyroid nodule (not recorded which). Some clones in this sample may be carry-over from other donors' samples. Both conserved end residues are part of each CDR3. Each record gives: clone size, D gene, V gene, J gene, CDR3 DNA, CDR3 protein. D genes are given only for firm matches. For some rows the clone size is stated as once, few or many, or as a class when expanded; others skip it.

size: few; D: NA; V: TRBV5-1; J: TRBJ1-1; DNA: TGCGCCAGCGGGGGACAGAACACTGAAGCTTTCTTT; CDR3: CASGGQNTEAFF
size: NA; D: NA; V: TRBV5-1; J: TRBJ1-6; DNA: TGCGCCAGCAGCTTTAACCCAGGGGACTATAATTCACCCCTCCACTTT; CDR3: CASSFNPGDYNSPLHF
size: NA; D: TRBD1; V: TRBV6-1; J: TRBJ2-1; DNA: TGTGCCAGCAGTAACAGGGGAAATGAGCAGTTCTTC; CDR3: CASSNRGNEQFF
size: many; D: NA; V: TRBV6-1; J: TRBJ2-3; DNA: TGTGCCAGCAGTCCGGCCGGAGCTACGCAGTATTTT; CDR3: CASSPAGATQYF
size: NA; D: NA; V: TRBV5-1; J: TRBJ2-2; DNA: TGCGCCAGCAGACCGGAGGCTAGCGTGGGCCGAGGCACCGGGGAGCTGTTTTTT; CDR3: CASRPEASVGRGTGELFF
size: many; D: NA; V: TRBV9; J: TRBJ1-2; DNA: TGTGCCAGCACCGCAGCTCTGCGGGGGGTCTTAGGCTACACCTTC; CDR3: CASTAALRGVLGYTF
size: NA; D: TRBD2; V: TRBV6-1; J: TRBJ2-2; DNA: TGTGCCAGCAGCGCTAGCGGGAGGGCCGCCGGGGAGCTGTTTTTT; CDR3: CASSASGRAAGELFF
size: many; D: NA; V: TRBV10-3; J: TRBJ2-2; DNA: TGTGCCATCAGTGGGCAGAACACCGGGGAGCTGTTTTTT; CDR3: CAISGQNTGELFF
size: many; D: NA; V: TRBV2; J: TRBJ2-1; DNA: TGTGCCAGCAGGGACTTATCCTACAATGAGCAGTTCTTC; CDR3: CASRDLSYNEQFF
size: NA; D: NA; V: TRBV28; J: TRBJ1-2; DNA: TGTTCCAGCAGGGGTGGTTCTGGCTACACCTTC; CDR3: CSSRGGSGYTF
size: few; D: TRBD1; V: TRBV7-2; J: TRBJ1-2; DNA: TGTGCCAGCACAAGGGGGCACGGCGACGGTAATGGCTACACCTTC; CDR3: CASTRGHGDGNGYTF
size: few; D: NA; V: TRBV6-1; J: TRBJ2-1; DNA: TGTGCCAGCAGTGAAATGGCGGGAAGAGGCGATGAGCAGTTCTTC; CDR3: CASSEMAGRGDEQFF
size: few; D: NA; V: TRBV12-3/TRBV12-4; J: TRBJ2-5; DNA: TGTGCCAGCAGTCTCGGTACAGGCTTACAAGAGACCCAGTACTTC; CDR3: CASSLGTGLQETQYF
size: NA; D: TRBD2; V: TRBV7-9; J: TRBJ2-4; DNA: TGTGCCAGCACCTCGCCGGGACTAGCGGGGAACATTCAGTACTTC; CDR3: CASTSPGLAGNIQYF
size: NA; D: NA; V: TRBV6-2/TRBV6-3; J: TRBJ2-2; DNA: TGTGCCAGCAGTTACGGCTGGGGGCAAGCCGGGGAGCTGTTTTTT; CDR3: CASSYGWGQAGELFF
size: many; D: TRBD1; V: TRBV20-1; J: TRBJ1-1; DNA: TGCAGTGCTAGAGATTCGGGACAGAAAGCTTTCTTT; CDR3: CSARDSGQKAFF
size: many; D: TRBD1; V: TRBV3-1; J: TRBJ1-5; DNA: TGTGCCAGCAGCCAAGTGGCAGGGGGAGGTCAGCCCCAGCACTTT; CDR3: CASSQVAGGGQPQHF
size: many; D: NA; V: TRBV19; J: TRBJ1-1; DNA: TGTGCCAGTAGTATAGGACGGGGGAACACTGAAGCTTTCTTT; CDR3: CASSIGRGNTEAFF
size: few; D: TRBD2; V: TRBV6-2/TRBV6-3; J: TRBJ2-1; DNA: TGTGCCAGCAGCTCCGGGACTAGCGTTTACAATGAGCAGTTCTTC; CDR3: CASSSGTSVYNEQFF
size: few; D: NA; V: TRBV19; J: TRBJ2-2; DNA: TGTGCCAGTAGCGTAAGGCCGAACGGAGCTAACACCGGGGAGCTGTTTTTT; CDR3: CASSVRPNGANTGELFF